This TCR beta chain was observed in a study of blood T cell repertoires in COVID-19. Study-wide context: The origin of the acute and convalescent COVID-19 samples was the United States, Italy and Spain. From T cells, B-cell-depleted T cells, or PBMCs came the material, which was cDNA or gDNA.

In the original analysis: Reference gene primer amplification yielded estimated nucleated cell counts. Clones were read by immunoSEQ multiplex PCR, and TCRdb kept only the in-frame ones, dropping some. That table is the source of V, J and clone size, and D and trimming were worked out from the DNA. The sample yields over 200,000 clones, around 88% seen once. Germline values: CDR1 KGHSH, CDR2 LQKENI. V was trimmed by 3 bases and J by 5 bases, leaving 15 bases between them. The CDR3 spans 15 residues. Sequences were obtained from PBMCs or T cells enriched from blood (not recorded which). The source is a middle-aged woman with acute COVID-19. V usage is TRBV18 and J usage is TRBJ2-3; a weak D match, TRBD2 (6 bases). The CDR3 nucleotides read TGTGCCAGCTCACCTACGGGGGACGTCAGAGATACGCAGTATTTT. Translated: CASSPTGDVRDTQYF.